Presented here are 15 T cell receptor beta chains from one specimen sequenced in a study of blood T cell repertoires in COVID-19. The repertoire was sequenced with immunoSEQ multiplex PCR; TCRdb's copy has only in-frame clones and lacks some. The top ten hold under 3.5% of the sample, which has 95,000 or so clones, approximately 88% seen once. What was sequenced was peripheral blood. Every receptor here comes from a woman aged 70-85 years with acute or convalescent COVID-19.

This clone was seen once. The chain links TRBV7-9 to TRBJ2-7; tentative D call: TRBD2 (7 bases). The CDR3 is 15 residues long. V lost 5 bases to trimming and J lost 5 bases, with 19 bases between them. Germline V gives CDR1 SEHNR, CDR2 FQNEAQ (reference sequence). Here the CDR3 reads CASSHYREGMNEQYF. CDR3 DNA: TGTGCCAGCAGCCACTACAGGGAGGGGATGAACGAGCAGTACTTC. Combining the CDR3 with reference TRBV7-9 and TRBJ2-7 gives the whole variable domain DTGVSQNPRHKITKRGQNVTFRCDPISEHNRLYWYRQTLGQGPEFLTYFQNEAQLEKSRLLSDRFSAERPKGSFSTLEIQRTEQGDSAMYLCASSHYREGMNEQYFGPGTRLTVT.

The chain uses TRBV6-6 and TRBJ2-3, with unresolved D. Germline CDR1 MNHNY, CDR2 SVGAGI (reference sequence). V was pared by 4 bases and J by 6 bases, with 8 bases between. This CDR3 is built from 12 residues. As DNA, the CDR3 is TGTGCCAGCAGTTCCCCCATTGATACGCAGTATTTT. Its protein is CASSSPIDTQYF.

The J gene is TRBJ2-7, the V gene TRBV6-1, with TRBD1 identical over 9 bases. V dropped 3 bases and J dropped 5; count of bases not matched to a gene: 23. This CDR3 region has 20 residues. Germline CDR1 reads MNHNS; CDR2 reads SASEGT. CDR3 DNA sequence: TGTGCCAGCAGTGATGGGGACAGGGAGACCACCAGGCGTCATACGAACGAGCAGTACGTC. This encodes CASSDGDRETTRRHTNEQYV.

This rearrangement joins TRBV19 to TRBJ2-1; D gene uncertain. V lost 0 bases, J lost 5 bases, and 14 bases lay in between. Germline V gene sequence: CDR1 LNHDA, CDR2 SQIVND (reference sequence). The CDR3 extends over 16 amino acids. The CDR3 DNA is TGTGCCAGTAGTATAGATCTTGGCAGAATCCACAATGAGCAGTTCTTC. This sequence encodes CASSIDLGRIHNEQFF.

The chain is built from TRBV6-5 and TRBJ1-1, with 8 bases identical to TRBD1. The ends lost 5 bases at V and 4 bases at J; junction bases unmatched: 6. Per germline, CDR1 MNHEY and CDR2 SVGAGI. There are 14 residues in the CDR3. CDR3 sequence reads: CASSTQGGGTEAFF. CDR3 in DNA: TGTGCCAGCAGTACACAGGGGGGGGGCACTGAAGCTTTCTTT.

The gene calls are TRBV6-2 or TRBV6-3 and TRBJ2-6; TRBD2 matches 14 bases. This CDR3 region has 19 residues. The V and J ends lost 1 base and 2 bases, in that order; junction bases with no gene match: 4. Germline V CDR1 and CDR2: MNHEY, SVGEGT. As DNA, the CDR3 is TGTGCCAGCAGTTACTTTCCGGGACTAGCGGGAGCTGGGGCCAACGTCCTGACTTTC. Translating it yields CASSYFPGLAGAGANVLTF.

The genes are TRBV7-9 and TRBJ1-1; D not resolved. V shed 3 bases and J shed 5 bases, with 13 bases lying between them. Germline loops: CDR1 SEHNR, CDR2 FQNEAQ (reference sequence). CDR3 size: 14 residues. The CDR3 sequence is CASSFPGLGTEAFF. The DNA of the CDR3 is TGTGCCAGCAGCTTTCCGGGGTTGGGGACTGAAGCTTTCTTT.

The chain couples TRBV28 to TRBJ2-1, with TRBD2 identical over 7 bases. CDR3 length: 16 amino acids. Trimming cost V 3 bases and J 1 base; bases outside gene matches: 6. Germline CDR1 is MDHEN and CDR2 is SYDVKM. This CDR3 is CASSLASGASYNEQFF. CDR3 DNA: TGTGCCAGCAGTTTGGCTAGCGGAGCATCCTACAATGAGCAGTTCTTC. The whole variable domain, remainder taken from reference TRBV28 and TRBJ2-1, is DVKVTQSSRYLVKRTGEKVFLECVQDMDHENMFWYRQDPGLGLRLIYFSYDVKMKEKGDIPEGYSVSREKKERFSLILESASTNQTSMYLCASSLASGASYNEQFFGPGTRLTVL.

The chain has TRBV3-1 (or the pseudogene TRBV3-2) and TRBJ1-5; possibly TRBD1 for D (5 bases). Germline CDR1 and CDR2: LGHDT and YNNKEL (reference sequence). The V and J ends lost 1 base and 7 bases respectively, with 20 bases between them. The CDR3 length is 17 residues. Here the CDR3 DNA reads TGTGCCAGCAGCCAAGGTCAGGGCCTCGCAATTGGACAGCCCCAGCATTTT. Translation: CASSQGQGLAIGQPQHF.

CDR3 in amino acids: CASKGSSGFNQPQHF. The CDR3 nucleotides read TGTGCCAGCAAGGGTAGTTCGGGATTCAATCAGCCCCAGCATTTT. The gene calls are TRBV6-5 and TRBJ1-5; no definite D call. V gave up 7 bases and J gave up 3 bases, with 16 bases separating them. The germline CDR1 and CDR2 sequences are MNHEY and SVGAGI. The CDR3 totals 15 residues.

The CDR3 loop reads CASNSGGRGYTF. CDR3 DNA sequence: TGTGCCAGTAATTCCGGAGGACGTGGCTACACCTTC. The chain uses TRBV19 and TRBJ1-2; D is unresolved. Trimming pared 7 bases from V and 7 bases from J, leaving 13 bases between. Germline assignment: CDR1 LNHDA and CDR2 SQIVND (reference sequence). The CDR3 loop spans 12 amino acids.

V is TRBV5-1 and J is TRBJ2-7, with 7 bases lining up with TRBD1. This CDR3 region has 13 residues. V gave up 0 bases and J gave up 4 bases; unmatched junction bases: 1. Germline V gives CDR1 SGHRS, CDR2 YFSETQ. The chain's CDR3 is CASSLEQGYEQYV. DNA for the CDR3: TGCGCCAGCAGCTTGGAACAGGGGTACGAGCAGTACGTC.

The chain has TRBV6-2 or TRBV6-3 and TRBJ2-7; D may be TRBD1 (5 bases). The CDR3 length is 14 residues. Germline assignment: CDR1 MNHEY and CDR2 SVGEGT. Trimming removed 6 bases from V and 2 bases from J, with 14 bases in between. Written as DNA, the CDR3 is TGTGCCAGCAGCAACACGACAGTAGCCTACGAGCAGTACGTC. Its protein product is CASSNTTVAYEQYV.

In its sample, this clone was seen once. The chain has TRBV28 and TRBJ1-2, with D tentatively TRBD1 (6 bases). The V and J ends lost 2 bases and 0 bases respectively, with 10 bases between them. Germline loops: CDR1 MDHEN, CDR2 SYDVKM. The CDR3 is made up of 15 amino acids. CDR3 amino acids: CASSLPGTTNYGYTF. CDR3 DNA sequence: TGTGCCAGCAGTTTACCAGGGACAACTAACTATGGCTACACCTTC.

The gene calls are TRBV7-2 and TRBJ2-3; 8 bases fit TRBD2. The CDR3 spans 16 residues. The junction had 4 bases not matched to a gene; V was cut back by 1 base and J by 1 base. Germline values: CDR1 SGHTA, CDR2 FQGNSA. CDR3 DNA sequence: TGTGCCAGCAGCTTAGAAGCGCGGGGGGGCACAGATACGCAGTATTTT. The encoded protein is CASSLEARGGTDTQYF.